This is a list of T cell receptor beta chains from one sample in a study of cytomegalovirus exposure and HLA in healthy donors. Assay used: immunoSEQ multiplex PCR; TCRdb lists only in-frame clones, some missing. The sample table includes roughly 100,000 clones. The sequenced material came from PBMCs. These receptors originate from a woman in her twenties or thirties in good health and CMV-seronegative. The CDR3 runs from the conserved cysteine through the conserved F or W. Fields, in order: J gene, V gene, CDR3 protein.

J: TRBJ1-2
V: TRBV27
CDR3: CARDDRLRASYGYTF

J: TRBJ2-7
V: TRBV19
CDR3: CASSIGAGGEQYF

J: TRBJ2-3
V: TRBV6-1
CDR3: CASSGGDHSTDTQYF

J: TRBJ1-2
V: TRBV4-1
CDR3: CASSRPGQVNDGYTF

J: TRBJ1-2
V: TRBV2
CDR3: CASTGVARGNGYTF

J: TRBJ1-3
V: TRBV2
CDR3: CASSDRQGRGGNTIYF

J: TRBJ2-5
V: TRBV7-7
CDR3: CASSSEADRALLASGRKTQYF

J: TRBJ1-2
V: TRBV11-2
CDR3: CASSLGQGNGYTF

J: TRBJ2-3
V: TRBV28
CDR3: CASRPGTGYPDTQYF

J: TRBJ1-1
V: TRBV6-5
CDR3: CASSYKGRSTEAFF

J: TRBJ2-7
V: TRBV6-6
CDR3: CASNLDRPSYEQYF

J: TRBJ2-7
V: TRBV28
CDR3: CASSLRDRSYEQYF

J: TRBJ1-5
V: TRBV30
CDR3: CAWSITGGNQPQHF

J: TRBJ1-2
V: TRBV6-5
CDR3: CASSDDREATYGYTF

J: TRBJ1-2
V: TRBV28
CDR3: CASSSPWRGQYGYTF

J: TRBJ1-4
V: TRBV6-4
CDR3: CASSAGGTPNEKLFF

J: TRBJ2-2
V: TRBV28
CDR3: CASSVPSHGELFF

J: TRBJ1-5
V: TRBV7-6
CDR3: CASSLLPVNQPQHF

J: TRBJ2-2
V: TRBV28
CDR3: CASSRNSGGGWFFGELFF

J: TRBJ1-6
V: TRBV28
CDR3: CASSYPSGSSYNSPLHF

J: TRBJ2-7
V: TRBV2
CDR3: CASRREAYEQYF

J: TRBJ1-2
V: TRBV30
CDR3: CAWSPGGYTF